Following are 32 T cell receptor beta chains from one sample sequenced in a study of vaccination effects on CD4 cells after COVID-19. Only in-frame clones appear in the TCRdb table, and some are missing; sequencing was by immunoSEQ multiplex PCR. The sample consists of tens of thousands of clones, about 70% of them appearing once. The antigens for these receptors are not known. Under the ViraFEST assay, PBMC were stimulated with viral peptide pools so that antigen-specific CD4+ T cells expanded. Sequencing was performed afterwards. With about 9 days of culture completed, CD4+ T cells were isolated. Sequenced here: CD4+ T cells from PBMCs cultured with HCoV-229E spike peptides, sampled before COVID-19 vaccination. Receptors originate from a human donor who received a COVID-19 vaccine.

This chain connects TRBV21-1 to TRBJ1-5; the table assigns TRBD1, which was not confirmed against the DNA. TRBV21-1 constitutes a pseudogene. The CDR3 spans 21 residues. The CDR3 loop is CASNPDRPEAKCAGRNQPQHF. The CDR3 DNA reads as TGTGCCAGTAATCCCGATAGACCAGAAGCAAAGTGCGCAGGGCGGAATCAGCCCCAGCATTTT.

The J gene is TRBJ2-2, the V gene TRBV5-1; 9 positions match TRBD1. Germline CDR1 is SGHRS and CDR2 is YFSETQ. V shed 3 bases and J 7 bases; nucleotides not matched to a gene: 7. The CDR3 has 15 amino acids. The DNA for the CDR3 is TGCGCCAGCAGCTGGAGTACAGGGGGCATCGGGGAGCTGTTTTTT. Its protein product is CASSWSTGGIGELFF.

The chain has TRBV5-1 and TRBJ2-5, with D maybe TRBD1 (5 bases). CDR1 is SGHRS, CDR2 YFSETQ, per germline. V was shortened by 1 base and J by 3 bases, with 10 bases between the two germline ends. CDR3 size: 14 residues. CDR3 bases: TGCGCCAGCAGCTTGTCGGTAGGGGAAGAGACCCAGTACTTC. As protein: CASSLSVGEETQYF.

This chain links TRBV12-3 or TRBV12-4 with TRBJ1-1, with D possibly matching TRBD1 (5 bases). This CDR3 spans 13 amino acids. V lost 6 bases to trimming and J lost 7 bases, with 15 bases between them. The CDR3 DNA follows: TGTGCCAGCAGGCTCCGGATGCAGGGTGAAGCTTTCTTT. Translation: CASRLRMQGEAFF.

In this sample, this clone turned up a few times. The chain combines TRBV5-1 with TRBJ2-1; possible D gene TRBD2, 6 bases. The CDR3 contains 16 residues. The V gene's germline CDR1 is SGHRS and CDR2 YFSETQ. The ends were cut back, 5 bases at V and 2 bases at J, with 17 bases in the middle. CDR3 protein: CASSVWGVTPYNEQFF. CDR3 DNA: TGCGCCAGCAGTGTTTGGGGGGTTACGCCCTACAATGAGCAGTTCTTC.

This clone was counted between two and nine times. The chain uses TRBV4-1 and TRBJ2-2; 8 bases fit TRBD2. CDR1 is MGHRA, CDR2 YSYEKL, per germline. The CDR3 length is 16 residues. Trimming at V came to 4 bases and at J to 2 bases, leaving 6 bases not matched to a gene. The CDR3 region is CASSPGGGRNTGELFF. The CDR3 coding sequence is TGCGCCAGCAGCCCAGGCGGGGGGAGAAACACCGGGGAGCTGTTTTTT.

The chain recombines TRBV18 with TRBJ2-6; 9 nucleotides agree with TRBD1. J was trimmed by 1 base and V by 9 bases; bases with no gene match: 4. Germline V CDR1 and CDR2: KGHSH, LQKENI. The CDR3 loop spans 15 amino acids. The CDR3 is CASGQGLSGANVLTF. In DNA form, the CDR3 reads TGTGCCAGTGGACAGGGGCTATCTGGGGCCAACGTCCTGACTTTC.

This chain joins TRBV10-3 and TRBJ1-5; TRBD1 is a possible D gene (5 bases). V lost 10 bases and J 1 base, leaving 17 bases between the germline ends. The CDR3 is made up of 15 amino acids. Germline CDR1 and CDR2: ENHRY and SYGVKD. The CDR3 spells CATKGSGLSNQPQHF. Here the CDR3 DNA reads TGTGCCACCAAAGGATCAGGGTTGAGCAATCAGCCCCAGCATTTT.

A remark on this clone: Other DNA sequences in the sample encode the same CDR3. The gene calls are TRBV7-2 and TRBJ1-3; possibly TRBD1 for D (5 bases). The germline CDR1 and CDR2 sequences are SGHTA and FQGNSA. V lost 1 base and J lost 1, with 5 bases in between. The CDR3 has 14 residues. The CDR3 nucleotides read TGTGCCAGCAGCTTAGGGGGGTCTGGAAACACCATATATTTT. This gives the protein CASSLGGSGNTIYF.

This clone was recorded a few times. The chain has TRBV2 and TRBJ1-2, with a tentative D call TRBD1 (6 bases). The CDR3 runs 13 residues. The germline V gene encodes CDR1 SNHLY and CDR2 FYNNEI. Trimming cost V 1 base and J 6 bases, with 9 bases left between them. This CDR3 is CASSEEGGNGYTF. The DNA of the CDR3 is TGTGCCAGCAGTGAAGAGGGGGGAAATGGCTACACCTTC.

The table lists this clone with a count of one. The J gene is TRBJ2-2, the V gene TRBV19; D uncertain. CDR3 size: 13 residues. Germline-derived CDR1 and CDR2 are LNHDA and SQIVND (reference sequence). V was cut by 7 bases and J by 0 bases, with 6 bases left in between. The CDR3 region is CASTPPNTGELFF. The CDR3 DNA sequence: TGTGCCAGTACCCCTCCGAACACCGGGGAGCTGTTTTTT.

The rearrangement links TRBV23-1 to TRBJ1-3; D gene uncertain. TRBV23-1 is treated as an ORF (open reading frame) with a function not yet certain. Trimming stripped 0 bases from V and 2 bases from J, with 14 bases between. This CDR3 is built from 17 residues. The CDR3 is CASSQSGVVVTGNTIYF. The CDR3 DNA follows: TGCGCCAGCAGTCAATCGGGCGTGGTCGTGACTGGAAACACCATATATTTT.

The genes are TRBV11-1 and TRBJ2-5; D ambiguous. This CDR3 has 12 residues. With 1 base removed from V and 5 bases from J, the gap between germline ends came to 5 bases. Per germline, CDR1 SGHAT and CDR2 FQDESV (reference sequence). For the CDR3, the DNA is TGTGCCAGCAGCTTAGAGGCGGAGACCCAGTACTTC. This codes for CASSLEAETQYF.

The V call is TRBV4-3, the J call TRBJ1-6; D unresolved. CDR1 and CDR2 (germline): LGHNA, YSLEER. The CDR3 consists of 12 residues. V lost 1 base and J lost 7, with 2 bases in between. The CDR3: CASSQGNSPLHF. The CDR3 DNA reads TGCGCCAGCAGCCAAGGGAATTCACCCCTCCACTTT.

The chain employs TRBV3-1 (or the pseudogene TRBV3-2) and TRBJ1-6; 8 bases are a match to TRBD1. The V and J ends lost 2 bases and 5 bases, in that order; junction bases with no gene match: 2. Germline V gives CDR1 LGHDT, CDR2 YNNKEL (reference sequence). This CDR3 has 15 residues. The CDR3 is CASSQTGGNNSPLHF. Here the CDR3 DNA reads TGTGCCAGCAGCCAAACAGGGGGAAATAATTCACCCCTCCACTTT.

This chain connects TRBV6-1 to TRBJ1-2; no clear D. The CDR3 is made up of 13 amino acids. Germline CDR1 and CDR2: MNHNS and SASEGT. The V end lost 1 base, the J end lost 4 bases, and 7 bases lay between the germline ends. This chain's CDR3 is CASSEVRSYGYTF. The CDR3 DNA is TGTGCCAGCAGTGAAGTCAGGAGCTATGGCTACACCTTC.

In its sample, this clone was seen once. The chain combines TRBV19 with TRBJ2-7; the D is unclear. CDR1 is LNHDA, CDR2 SQIVND, per germline (reference sequence). The CDR3 has 15 amino acids. The germline V and J ends were trimmed by 0 bases and 7 bases, with 16 bases remaining between them. The DNA for the CDR3 is TGTGCCAGTAGTATAGACACGCTCGACGAGTGGGAGCAGTACGTC. This codes for CASSIDTLDEWEQYV.

Here the CDR3 DNA reads TGTGCCAGCTCACCCGGGAACAGGGGCGATAATGCCCTCCACTTT. This sequence encodes CASSPGNRGDNALHF. The chain combines TRBV18 with TRBJ1-6; TRBD1 matches 7 bases. The V segment lost 3 bases and the J segment 14 bases; nucleotides outside the gene matches: 13. The CDR3 is 15 residues long. Per germline, CDR1 KGHSH and CDR2 LQKENI.

The J gene is TRBJ2-1, the V gene TRBV7-3, with D possibly called TRBD1 or TRBD2 (5 bases each). This CDR3 spans 15 amino acids. The germline CDR1 and CDR2 sequences are SGHTA and FQGTGA. The germline V and J ends were trimmed by 6 bases and 0 bases, with 12 bases remaining between them. The DNA for the CDR3 is TGTGCCAGCAGTAAATCAGGGAGCTCCTACAATGAGCAGTTCTTC. This translates into CASSKSGSSYNEQFF.

This clone was seen a single time. The chain couples TRBV6-1 to TRBJ1-2, with TRBD1 as a possible D gene (5 bases). Germline-derived CDR1 and CDR2 are MNHNS and SASEGT. Trimming pared 0 bases from V and 4 bases from J, leaving 12 bases between. The CDR3 spans 15 residues. CDR3 DNA: TGTGCCAGCAGTGAAGCGCTTCGAGACAGCTATGGCTACACCTTC. This gives the protein CASSEALRDSYGYTF.

The genes are TRBV5-1 and TRBJ2-5, with 11 nucleotides matching TRBD1. The germline V gene has CDR1 SGHRS and CDR2 YFSETQ. The length of the CDR3 is 17 residues. The trim removed 3 bases at V and 1 base at J, leaving 8 bases unmatched. Written as DNA, the CDR3 is TGCGCCAGCAGCTCAAACCCCGGGACAGGGGGCCAAGAGACCCAGTACTTC. This codes for CASSSNPGTGGQETQYF. The full variable domain, its missing parts supplied by reference TRBV5-1 and TRBJ2-5, is KAGVTQTPRYLIKTRGQQVTLSCSPISGHRSVSWYQQTPGQGLQFLFEYFSETQRNKGNFPGRFSGRQFSNSRSEMNVSTLELGDSALYLCASSSNPGTGGQETQYFGPGTRLLVL.

This chain connects TRBV12-3 or TRBV12-4 to TRBJ1-1; no clear D gene. The V end was cut by 2 bases, the J end by 7 bases, with 8 bases between. The CDR3 loop spans 12 amino acids. The CDR3 reads CASSLPAGEAFF. The CDR3 DNA follows: TGTGCCAGCAGTTTACCCGCCGGTGAAGCTTTCTTT.

V gene TRBV19 combines with J gene TRBJ2-2, with D possibly being TRBD1 (6 bases). V lost 9 bases, J lost 3 bases, and 14 bases lay in between. CDR3 length: 14 amino acids. Germline V gene sequence: CDR1 LNHDA, CDR2 SQIVND (reference sequence). CDR3 nucleotide sequence: TGTGCCAGCCGATCGGACAGAGACACCGGGGAGCTGTTTTTT. As protein: CASRSDRDTGELFF.

In its sample, this clone was seen once. The DNA is left out, because the CDR3 cannot be placed on it with certainty; the CDR3 is given as TCRdb lists it. This rearrangement joins TRBV6-5 to TRBJ1-2. The CDR3 adds up to 14 amino acids, both ends counted. Germline V gene data show CDR1 as MNHEY and CDR2 as SVGAGI. CDR3 protein: CASSSGDFRGGYTF.

The V and J genes are TRBV6-6 and TRBJ2-1; no reliable D call. V was clipped by 4 bases and J by 6 bases, with 7 bases between them. Germline values: CDR1 MNHNY, CDR2 SVGAGI (reference sequence). The CDR3 spans 12 residues. CDR3 nucleotide sequence: TGTGCCAGCAGTTTATCGGCCAATGAGCAGTTCTTC. Translated, it gives CASSLSANEQFF.

This chain uses TRBV19 with TRBJ1-1, with a weak D call TRBD1 (5 bases). Per germline, CDR1 LNHDA and CDR2 SQIVND (reference sequence). The CDR3 consists of 15 residues. Trimming stripped 3 bases from V and 4 bases from J, with 15 bases between. The CDR3 loop reads CASSISAGAGTEAFF. DNA of the CDR3: TGTGCCAGTAGTATTTCGGCTGGGGCGGGCACTGAAGCTTTCTTT.

The chain uses TRBV19 and TRBJ2-1; D may be TRBD2 (6 bases). There are 15 residues in the CDR3. Germline CDR1 and CDR2: LNHDA and SQIVND (reference sequence). Trimming stripped 5 bases from V and 0 bases from J, with 11 bases between. CDR3 bases: TGTGCCAGTAGTCGGGGGTTAAGCTCCTACAATGAGCAGTTCTTC. It encodes CASSRGLSSYNEQFF.

The chain carries TRBV12-3 or TRBV12-4 and TRBJ2-3; D uncertain. V was pared by 3 bases and J by 5 bases, with 6 bases between. This CDR3 is built from 12 residues. The CDR3 is CASSLSLDTQYF. CDR3 DNA sequence: TGTGCCAGCAGTTTGTCTCTAGATACGCAGTATTTT.

The chain couples TRBV4-1 to TRBJ1-4; TRBD1 matches at 7 bases. The V gene end was trimmed by 4 bases and the J gene end by 7 bases; junction bases not matched to a gene: 9. Germline V lookup: CDR1 MGHRA, CDR2 YSYEKL. CDR3 length: 15 amino acids. CDR3 in DNA: TGCGCCAGCAGCCGCCTACAGGGGATAGGTGAAAAACTGTTTTTT. Amino acids: CASSRLQGIGEKLFF.

The CDR3 loop is CAISEGGGTVHEKLFF. CDR3 DNA: TGTGCCATCAGTGAGGGGGGGGGAACGGTACATGAAAAACTGTTTTTT. V and J are TRBV10-3 and TRBJ1-4, with D possibly being TRBD1 (5 bases). From germline, CDR1 is ENHRY and CDR2 SYGVKD. V lost 2 bases and J lost 6, with 16 bases in between. The CDR3 totals 16 residues.

The V and J genes are TRBV27 and TRBJ2-3, with 12 bases identical to TRBD2. The germline CDR1 and CDR2 sequences are MNHEY and SMNVEV (reference sequence). Germline trimming cut 5 bases from V and 7 bases from J; bases unmatched to any gene: 10. This CDR3 contains 16 residues. The CDR3: CASSRLAGGQGNTQYF. DNA for the CDR3: TGTGCCAGCAGTCGGCTAGCGGGGGGGCAGGGGAATACGCAGTATTTT.

V gene TRBV7-9 combines with J gene TRBJ2-2; D uncertain. CDR1 and CDR2 from the germline V gene are SEHNR and FQNEAQ (reference sequence). This CDR3 contains 15 residues. Trimming removed 5 bases from V and 0 bases from J, with 10 bases in between. For the CDR3, the DNA is TGTGCCAGCAGCGTGACTGCCGCGAACACCGGGGAGCTGTTTTTT. Protein: CASSVTAANTGELFF.